The clone carrying this T cell receptor (beta chain) was counted a few times. Antigen unknown. A second 7 to 11 cycle PCR used barcoded and J-beta primers. Each CDR3 protein is one row after TCRdb ran MiXCR on the 5' RACE reads. Among 2 million or so distinct CDR3 sequences listed, roughly 50% were seen once. The sample originates from a study of blood T cells in healthy people across ages. General observations from the study: Age advanced and TCR beta diversity per million T cells fell, roughly linearly. Strong correlation existed between TCR beta diversity and naive T cell percentage. Whereas aged donors had fewer naive CD4+ cells, long-lived donors had more of them and higher diversity.

The CDR3 sequence is 16 residues long. V shed 7 bases and J 8 bases; nucleotides not matched to a gene: 14. Germline CDR1 and CDR2: MNHEY and SVGAGI. The chain employs TRBV6-5 and TRBJ2-1, with TRBD1 matching 10 bases. The sample consisted of blood. The TCR sequence derives from a woman in her forties in good health. As DNA, the CDR3 is TGTGCCAGCACTCACGTGGGGACAGGGGTGGGTCATGAGCAGTTCTTC. Encoded protein: CASTHVGTGVGHEQFF.